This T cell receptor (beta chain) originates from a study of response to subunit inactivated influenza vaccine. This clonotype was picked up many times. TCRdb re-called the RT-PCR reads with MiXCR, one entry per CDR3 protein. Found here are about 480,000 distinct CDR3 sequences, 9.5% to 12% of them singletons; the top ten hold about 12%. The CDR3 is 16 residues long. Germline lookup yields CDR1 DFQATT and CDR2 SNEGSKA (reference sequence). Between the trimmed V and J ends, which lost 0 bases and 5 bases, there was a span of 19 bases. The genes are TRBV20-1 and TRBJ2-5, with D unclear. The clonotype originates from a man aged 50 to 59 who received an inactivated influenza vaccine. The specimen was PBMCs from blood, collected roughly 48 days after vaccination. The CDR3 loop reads CSAREVIGGRRETQYF. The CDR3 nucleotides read TGCAGTGCTAGAGAAGTTATAGGCGGCAGGCGGGAGACCCAGTACTTC.